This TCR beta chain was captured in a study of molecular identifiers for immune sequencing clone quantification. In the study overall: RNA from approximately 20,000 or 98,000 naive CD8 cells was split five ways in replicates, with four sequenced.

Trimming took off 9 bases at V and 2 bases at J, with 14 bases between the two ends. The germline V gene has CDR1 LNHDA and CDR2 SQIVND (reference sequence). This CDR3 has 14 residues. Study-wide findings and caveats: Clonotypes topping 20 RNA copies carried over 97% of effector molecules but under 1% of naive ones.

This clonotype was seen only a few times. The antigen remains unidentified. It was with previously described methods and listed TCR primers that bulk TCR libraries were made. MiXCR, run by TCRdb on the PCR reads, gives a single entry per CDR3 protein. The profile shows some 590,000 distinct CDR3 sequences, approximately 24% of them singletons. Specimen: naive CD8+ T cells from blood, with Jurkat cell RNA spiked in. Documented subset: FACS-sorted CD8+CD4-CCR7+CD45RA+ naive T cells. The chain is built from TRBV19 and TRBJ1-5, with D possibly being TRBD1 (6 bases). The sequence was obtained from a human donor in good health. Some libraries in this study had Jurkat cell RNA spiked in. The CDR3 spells CASEQGGGNQPQHF. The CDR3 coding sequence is TGTGCCAGCGAACAGGGTGGAGGCAATCAGCCCCAGCATTTT.